Listed here are 15 T cell receptor beta chains from one sample, sequenced in a study of CD8 T cells in ankylosing spondylitis. TCRdb itself ran the 5' RACE reads through MiXCR, one entry per CDR3 protein. This table holds 200,000 to 300,000 distinct CDR3 sequences, approximately 8.4% found once. Sequencing input: blood, either unsorted or a sorted T cell fraction (not recorded which). These receptors were taken from a female donor with ankylosing spondylitis or in good health (not recorded which).

Details on this clonotype: This may arise from a read error, as a much more abundant clone is one base away. This chain links TRBV7-2 with TRBJ1-2; D gene uncertain. From germline, CDR1 is SGHTA and CDR2 FQGNSA. V gave up 3 bases and J gave up 8 bases, with 16 bases separating them. The CDR3 has 14 amino acids. CDR3 DNA: TGTGCCAGCAGCTTTATAGGGAGCTCTAGGGGCTACACCTTC. This gives the protein CASSFIGSSRGYTF.

The V call is TRBV7-9, the J call TRBJ2-3; D perhaps matches TRBD1 (6 bases). CDR1 is SEHNR and CDR2 is FQNEAQ in the germline V gene (reference sequence). The V and J ends lost 8 bases and 2 bases respectively, with 17 bases between them. This CDR3 is 15 amino acids long. CDR3 loop: CASATVRGSTDTQYF. CDR3 sequence (DNA): TGTGCCAGCGCCACAGTTAGGGGGTCCACAGATACGCAGTATTTT.

This clonotype appeared many times. J is TRBJ1-1 and V is TRBV5-1; the match to TRBD1 covers 7 bases. This CDR3 comprises 12 residues. V shed 9 bases and J 6 bases; nucleotides not matched to a gene: 8. Germline values: CDR1 SGHRS, CDR2 YFSETQ. The CDR3 DNA reads TGCGCCACCAGAACAGGGGAATCTGAAGCTTTCTTT. Its protein product is CATRTGESEAFF.

This clonotype has a count of ten or more. V usage is TRBV20-1 and J usage is TRBJ2-1, with 9 bases fitting TRBD2. The CDR3 is 15 residues long. Germline V gene data show CDR1 as DFQATT and CDR2 as SNEGSKA (reference sequence). V lost 6 bases and J lost 3; bases outside the gene matches: 9. CDR3 bases: TGCAGTGCCCCCATAGCGGGAGCGAACTACAATGAGCAGTTCTTC. This codes for CSAPIAGANYNEQFF.

This clonotype was counted between two and nine times. The genes are TRBV6-2 or TRBV6-3 and TRBJ2-1; TRBD1 matches 7 bases. CDR3 length: 13 amino acids. The germline gives CDR1 MNHEY, CDR2 SVGEGT. V was pared by 8 bases and J by 8 bases, with 9 bases of the junction left unmatched. The CDR3 DNA reads TGTGCCAGCGGCGAACAGGGGATGTATGAGCAGTTCTTC. It encodes CASGEQGMYEQFF.

About this clonotype itself: Given a much more abundant clone one base away, this may be a read error. The chain carries TRBV20-1 and TRBJ2-7; a possible D gene is TRBD1 (6 bases). This CDR3 region has 12 residues. Germline CDR1 DFQATT, CDR2 SNEGSKA (reference sequence). Trimming took off 2 bases at V and 6 bases at J, with 11 bases between the two ends. The CDR3 is CSARKTGCEQYF. The CDR3 bases are TGCAGTGCTAGAAAGACAGGCTGCGAGCAGTACTTC.

This clonotype was seen repeatedly, ten times or more. This chain joins TRBV28 and TRBJ2-6; D unresolved. The CDR3 totals 16 residues. Per the germline V gene, CDR1 is MDHEN and CDR2 is SYDVKM. V lost 1 base and J lost 1, with 8 bases in between. As DNA, the CDR3 is TGTGCCAGCAGTTTATCCCCAGGTTCTGGGGCCAACGTCCTGACTTTC. It codes for CASSLSPGSGANVLTF.

This clonotype was recorded many times. The chain uses TRBV11-2 and TRBJ2-5; 10 nucleotides agree with TRBD2. V lost 4 bases and J lost 5; bases outside the gene matches: 4. Germline CDR1 reads SGHAT; CDR2 reads FQNNGV. The CDR3 is made up of 14 amino acids. In nucleotides, the CDR3 is TGTGCCAGCAGCTCCGGGACTAGCGTGGAGACCCAGTACTTC. It translates to CASSSGTSVETQYF.

CDR3 in DNA: TGTGCCACCAGCAGAGAAGAGGAGGGGACCTATGGCTACACCTTC. As protein: CATSREEEGTYGYTF. The V call is TRBV15, the J call TRBJ1-2, with D maybe TRBD1 (5 bases). Trimming took off 0 bases at V and 4 bases at J, with 12 bases between the two ends. The CDR3 contains 15 residues. Germline V CDR1 and CDR2: LNHNV, YYDKDF (reference sequence).

This clonotype appeared many times. The chain employs TRBV20-1 and TRBJ2-3; 11 bases map to TRBD2. The CDR3 contains 15 residues. V lost 3 bases, J lost 1 base, and 3 bases stayed unmatched. CDR1 and CDR2 from the germline V gene are DFQATT and SNEGSKA (reference sequence). The CDR3 loop reads CSARNSGRGTDTQYF. CDR3 in DNA: TGCAGTGCTAGGAATAGCGGGAGGGGCACAGATACGCAGTATTTT.

This clonotype was counted ten times or more. This rearrangement joins TRBV14 to TRBJ2-4, with 8 bases lining up with TRBD1. Germline V gene data show CDR1 as SGHDN and CDR2 as FVKESK. The V segment lost 5 bases and the J segment 3 bases; nucleotides outside the gene matches: 9. The CDR3 is made up of 16 amino acids. The CDR3 nucleotides read TGTGCCAGCAGCTCCCGGACAGGGAAGGGCAAAAACATTCAGTACTTC. This codes for CASSSRTGKGKNIQYF.

To note about this clonotype: A much bigger clone sits one base away, suggesting this may be a read error. The CDR3 loop is CASSLNRGDSGANVPTF. CDR3 sequence (DNA): TGTGCCAGCAGCTTGAACAGGGGCGACTCTGGGGCCAACGTCCCGACTTTC. This chain joins TRBV5-4 and TRBJ2-6; 7 nucleotides line up with TRBD1. This CDR3 is 17 amino acids long. The germline V gene encodes CDR1 SGHNT and CDR2 YYREEE (reference sequence).

This clonotype was seen repeatedly, ten times or more. CDR3 bases: TGTGCCAGCAGTTACCTCCCGGGGGGGACGAACACTGAAGCTTTCTTT. Translated: CASSYLPGGTNTEAFF. The genes are TRBV6-5 and TRBJ1-1; maybe TRBD1 (5 bases). The germline gives CDR1 MNHEY, CDR2 SVGAGI. The ends were cut back, 2 bases at V and 1 base at J, with 14 bases in the middle. The CDR3 is 16 residues long.

The V gene is TRBV14, the J gene TRBJ2-7; 14 bases fit TRBD2. From germline, CDR1 is SGHDN and CDR2 FVKESK. CDR3 length equals 15 residues. Losses at the gene ends were 5 bases for V and 6 bases for J; bases not matched to a gene: 6. CDR3 region: CASSSLGLAGAEQYF. Here the CDR3 DNA reads TGTGCCAGCAGCTCCCTGGGACTAGCGGGAGCCGAGCAGTACTTC.

This clonotype came up many times. This chain uses TRBV6-1 with TRBJ2-1, with TRBD2 matching 16 bases. The CDR3 extends over 18 amino acids. The germline CDR1 and CDR2 sequences are MNHNS and SASEGT. V lost 6 bases to trimming and J lost 2 bases; unmatched junction nucleotides: 7. CDR3: CASSAGTSGRAPYNEQFF. CDR3 coding DNA: TGTGCCAGCAGCGCCGGGACTAGCGGGAGGGCCCCCTACAATGAGCAGTTCTTC.